This passage covers 10 T cell receptor beta chains from one sample sequenced in a study of blood T cell repertoires in COVID-19. This table comes from immunoSEQ multiplex PCR, and its TCRdb copy is limited to in-frame clones, with some not included. The table includes around 190,000 clones, roughly four fifths detected once. Sequences were obtained from peripheral blood. Receptors originate from a woman aged 45 to 65 with acute or convalescent COVID-19.

The chain joins TRBV2 to TRBJ2-1; TRBD1 matches at 7 bases. Trimming at V came to 5 bases and at J to 2 bases, leaving 9 bases not matched to a gene. Germline V gene sequence: CDR1 SNHLY, CDR2 FYNNEI. The CDR3 covers 16 residues. This CDR3 is CASSRLQGEAYNEQFF. Here the CDR3 DNA reads TGTGCCAGCAGTCGGTTGCAGGGGGAAGCCTACAATGAGCAGTTCTTC.

This clone turned up a few times. This chain joins TRBV30 and TRBJ1-2; D remains unclear. V was trimmed by 7 bases and J by 0 bases, leaving 21 bases between them. Per germline, CDR1 GTSNPN and CDR2 SVGIG (reference sequence). CDR3 size: 16 residues. The CDR3 reads CASEAWHYETNYGYTF. The DNA of the CDR3 is TGTGCCTCGGAGGCCTGGCATTATGAAACTAACTATGGCTACACCTTC. The whole variable domain, remainder taken from reference TRBV30 and TRBJ1-2, is SQTIHQWPATLVQPVGSPLSLECTVEGTSNPNLYWYRQAAGRGLQLLFYSVGIGQISSEVPQNLSASRPQDRQFILSSKKLLLSDSGFYLCASEAWHYETNYGYTFGSGTRLTVV.

J is TRBJ2-7 and V is TRBV7-2; the D is unclear. The germline CDR1 and CDR2 sequences are SGHTA and FQGNSA. This CDR3 has 14 amino acids. V shed 5 bases and J shed 7 bases, with 18 bases lying between them. The CDR3 sequence is CASSLNWSPGEQYF. CDR3 bases: TGTGCCAGCAGCCTCAATTGGAGCCCCGGGGAGCAGTACTTC.

The chain joins TRBV27 to TRBJ1-2, with D perhaps TRBD1 (6 bases). Deletions cut 2 bases from V and 4 bases from J, with 17 bases between. The CDR3 sequence is 16 residues long. Germline V lookup: CDR1 MNHEY, CDR2 SMNVEV (reference sequence). The CDR3 region has the DNA TGTGCCAGCAGTTTAGCCCCCCAACAGGGAATCTATGGCTACACCTTC. This gives the protein CASSLAPQQGIYGYTF.

CDR3 sequence (DNA): TGTGCCAGCAGCTTCGGACAGGGGGCCCTCTCTGGAAACACCATATATTTT. This gives the protein CASSFGQGALSGNTIYF. The chain links TRBV7-2 to TRBJ1-3, with 11 bases identical to TRBD1. CDR1 SGHTA and CDR2 FQGNSA come from the germline V gene. The CDR3 covers 17 residues. V trimming: 3 bases; J trimming: 0 bases; junction bases outside the gene matches: 4.

V usage is TRBV10-3 and J usage is TRBJ1-5; a possible D gene is TRBD1 (5 bases). The CDR3 length is 12 residues. V shed 6 bases and J shed 4 bases, with 7 bases lying between them. CDR1 and CDR2 (germline): ENHRY, SYGVKD. The CDR3 DNA reads TGTGCCATCAGACAGGAGAATCAGCCCCAGCATTTT. Translating it yields CAIRQENQPQHF.

The count of this clone is one. The V and J genes are TRBV7-2 and TRBJ2-7; the D gene is possibly TRBD2 (6 bases). The germline gives CDR1 SGHTA, CDR2 FQGNSA. V was shortened by 5 bases and J by 0 bases, with 14 bases between the two germline ends. The CDR3 is 15 residues long. CDR3 region: CASSPTGLSSYEQYF. CDR3 sequence (DNA): TGTGCCAGCAGCCCCACGGGACTGAGCTCCTACGAGCAGTACTTC.

Regarding this clone: Other DNA sequences in this specimen translate into the identical CDR3. This sequence joins TRBV3-1 (or the pseudogene TRBV3-2) and TRBJ2-7; no definite D call. This CDR3 comprises 12 residues. CDR1 LGHDT and CDR2 YNNKEL come from the germline V gene (reference sequence). The ends were cut back, 1 base at V and 3 bases at J, with 4 bases in the middle. The DNA for the CDR3 is TGTGCCAGCAGCCAAGGAGGCTACGAGCAGTACTTC. Protein sequence: CASSQGGYEQYF.

The V gene is TRBV6-1, the J gene TRBJ1-1; perhaps TRBD1 as D (5 bases). The CDR3 spans 13 residues. CDR1 is MNHNS and CDR2 is SASEGT in the germline V gene. V was clipped by 2 bases and J by 8 bases, with 12 bases between them. CDR3 region: CASSESGLLEAFF. The CDR3 DNA reads TGTGCCAGCAGTGAATCGGGACTCCTCGAAGCTTTCTTT.

J is TRBJ1-2 and V is TRBV7-9; weak D call: TRBD1 (5 bases). There are 15 residues in the CDR3. V lost 4 bases to trimming and J lost 5 bases, with 17 bases between them. The germline V gene has CDR1 SEHNR and CDR2 FQNEAQ (reference sequence). The CDR3 reads CASSSTGGASYGYTF. The DNA for the CDR3 is TGTGCCAGCAGCTCAACGGGAGGGGCCTCGTATGGCTACACCTTC.